This T cell receptor (beta chain) was captured in a study of cytotoxic CD8 clonotypes in ibrutinib-treated CLL. Study at large: Response samples came after a median about 13 months of treatment, range 6 to 36.

Profiled with immunoSEQ multiplex PCR; TCRdb holds only in-frame clones, not every one. This table holds some 130,000 clones, around 80% found once. The material was PBMCs, obtained after 24 months of ibrutinib treatment. This clonotype was obtained from a human donor with chronic lymphocytic leukemia.

In nucleotides, the CDR3 is TGTGCCAGCTCACGGACTGTCAGGGACCAAGAGACCCAGTACTTC. It is translated as CASSRTVRDQETQYF. The chain combines TRBV18 with TRBJ2-5, with D perhaps TRBD1 or TRBD2 (5 bases each). Germline V CDR1 and CDR2: KGHSH, LQKENI. V lost 4 bases and J lost 0, with 12 bases in between. The CDR3 covers 15 residues.